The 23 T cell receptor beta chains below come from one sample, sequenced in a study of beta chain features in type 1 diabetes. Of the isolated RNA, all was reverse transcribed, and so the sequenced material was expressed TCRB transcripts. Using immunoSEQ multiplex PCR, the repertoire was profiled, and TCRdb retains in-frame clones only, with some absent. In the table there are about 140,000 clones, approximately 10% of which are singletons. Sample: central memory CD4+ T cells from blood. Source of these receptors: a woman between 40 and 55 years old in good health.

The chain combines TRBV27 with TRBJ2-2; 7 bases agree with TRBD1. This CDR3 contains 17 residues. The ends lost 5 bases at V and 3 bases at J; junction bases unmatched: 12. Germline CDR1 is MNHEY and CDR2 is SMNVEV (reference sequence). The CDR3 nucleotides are TGTGCCAGCAGTCAGGGACAGAGAACGGGGCACACCGGGGAGCTGTTTTTT. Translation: CASSQGQRTGHTGELFF.

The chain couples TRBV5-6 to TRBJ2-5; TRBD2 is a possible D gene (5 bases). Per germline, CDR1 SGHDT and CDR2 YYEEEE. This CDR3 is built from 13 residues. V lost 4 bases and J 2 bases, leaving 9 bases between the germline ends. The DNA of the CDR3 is TGTGCCAGCAGCCTGGACTCTCAAGAGACCCAGTACTTC. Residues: CASSLDSQETQYF.

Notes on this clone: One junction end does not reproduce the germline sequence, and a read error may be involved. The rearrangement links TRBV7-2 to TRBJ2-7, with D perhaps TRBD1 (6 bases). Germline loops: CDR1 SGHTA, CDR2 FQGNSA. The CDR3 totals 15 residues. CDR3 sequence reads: CASSPGTLPSYEQYF. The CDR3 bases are TGCGCCAGCAGCCCAGGGACACTGCCCTCCTACGAGCAGTACTTC.

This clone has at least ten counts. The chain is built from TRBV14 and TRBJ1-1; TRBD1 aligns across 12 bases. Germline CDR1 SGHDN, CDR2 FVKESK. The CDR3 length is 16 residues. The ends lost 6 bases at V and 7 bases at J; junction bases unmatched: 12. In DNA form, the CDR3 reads TGTGCCAGCAGTCTATTCCTCGGGACAGGGGGCGGTGAAGCTTTCTTT. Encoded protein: CASSLFLGTGGGEAFF.

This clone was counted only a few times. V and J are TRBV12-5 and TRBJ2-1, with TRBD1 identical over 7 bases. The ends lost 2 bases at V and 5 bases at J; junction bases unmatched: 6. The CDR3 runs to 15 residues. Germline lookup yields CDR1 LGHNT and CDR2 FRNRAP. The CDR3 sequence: CASGLTQGQHNEQFF. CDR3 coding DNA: TGTGCTAGTGGTTTGACACAGGGGCAACACAATGAGCAGTTCTTC. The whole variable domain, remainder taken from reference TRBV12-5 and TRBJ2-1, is DARVTQTPRHKVTEMGQEVTMRCQPILGHNTVFWYRQTMMQGLELLAYFRNRAPLDDSGMPKDRFSAEMPDATLATLKIQPSEPRDSAVYFCASGLTQGQHNEQFFGPGTRLTVL.

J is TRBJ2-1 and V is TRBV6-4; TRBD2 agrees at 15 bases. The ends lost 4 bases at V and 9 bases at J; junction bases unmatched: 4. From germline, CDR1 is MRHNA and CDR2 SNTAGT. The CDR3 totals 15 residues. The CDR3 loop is CASSVGLAGGSEQFF. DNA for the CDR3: TGTGCCAGCAGTGTGGGACTAGCGGGGGGAAGTGAGCAGTTCTTC.

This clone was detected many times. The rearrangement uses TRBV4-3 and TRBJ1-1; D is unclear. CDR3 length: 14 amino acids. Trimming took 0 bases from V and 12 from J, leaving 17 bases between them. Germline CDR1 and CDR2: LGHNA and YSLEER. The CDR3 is CASSQDLDVGGTFF. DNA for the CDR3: TGCGCCAGCAGCCAAGATCTCGACGTCGGCGGAACTTTCTTT.

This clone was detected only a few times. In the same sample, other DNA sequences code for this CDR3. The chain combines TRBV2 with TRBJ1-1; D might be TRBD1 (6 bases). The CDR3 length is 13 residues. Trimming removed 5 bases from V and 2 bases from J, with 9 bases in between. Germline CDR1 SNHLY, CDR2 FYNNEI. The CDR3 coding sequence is TGTGCCAGCAGTTTACAGGGAAACACTGAAGCTTTCTTT. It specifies CASSLQGNTEAFF.

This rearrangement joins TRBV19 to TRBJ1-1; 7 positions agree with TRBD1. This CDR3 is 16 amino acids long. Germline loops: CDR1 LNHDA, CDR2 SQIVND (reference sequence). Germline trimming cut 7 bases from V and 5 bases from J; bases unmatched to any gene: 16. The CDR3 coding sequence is TGTGCCAGTACCGATATTCAATCGACAGGGATGACTGAAGCTTTCTTT. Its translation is CASTDIQSTGMTEAFF.

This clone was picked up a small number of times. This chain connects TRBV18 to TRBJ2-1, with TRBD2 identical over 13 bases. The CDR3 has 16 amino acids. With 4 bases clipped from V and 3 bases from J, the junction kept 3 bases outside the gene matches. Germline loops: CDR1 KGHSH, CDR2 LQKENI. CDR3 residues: CASSLRLAGGYNEQFF. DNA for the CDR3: TGTGCCAGCTCACTGAGACTAGCGGGGGGCTACAATGAGCAGTTCTTC.

The CDR3 spells CASSLHLRGRHNEQFF. As DNA, the CDR3 is TGTGCCAGCAGTCTACACTTACGCGGCCGACACAATGAGCAGTTCTTC. The chain carries TRBV28 and TRBJ2-1, with D uncertain. Germline values: CDR1 MDHEN, CDR2 SYDVKM. V was shortened by 5 bases and J by 5 bases, with 19 bases between the two germline ends. The CDR3 loop spans 16 amino acids.

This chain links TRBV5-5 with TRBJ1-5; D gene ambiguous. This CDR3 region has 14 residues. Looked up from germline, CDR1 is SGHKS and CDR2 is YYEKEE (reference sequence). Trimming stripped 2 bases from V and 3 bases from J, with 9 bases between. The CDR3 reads CASSLAGINQPQHF. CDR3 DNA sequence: TGTGCCAGCAGCTTAGCAGGAATCAATCAGCCCCAGCATTTT. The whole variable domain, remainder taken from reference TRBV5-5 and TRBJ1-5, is DAGVTQSPTHLIKTRGQQVTLRCSPISGHKSVSWYQQVLGQGPQFIFQYYEKEERGRGNFPDRFSARQFPNYSSELNVNALLLGDSALYLCASSLAGINQPQHFGDGTRLSIL.

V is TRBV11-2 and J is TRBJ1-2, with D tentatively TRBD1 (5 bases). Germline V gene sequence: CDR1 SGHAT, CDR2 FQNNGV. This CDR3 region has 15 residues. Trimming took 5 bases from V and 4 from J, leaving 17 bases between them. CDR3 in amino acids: CASSRGEGRSYGYTF. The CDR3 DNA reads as TGTGCCAGCAGCAGAGGGGAGGGTCGTAGCTATGGCTACACCTTC.

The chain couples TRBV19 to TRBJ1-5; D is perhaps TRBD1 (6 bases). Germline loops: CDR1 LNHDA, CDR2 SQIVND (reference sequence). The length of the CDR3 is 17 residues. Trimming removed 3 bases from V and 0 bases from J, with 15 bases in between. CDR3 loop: CASSISGGQTSNQPQHF. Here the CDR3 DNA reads TGTGCCAGTAGTATCAGCGGCGGACAGACTAGCAATCAGCCCCAGCATTTT.

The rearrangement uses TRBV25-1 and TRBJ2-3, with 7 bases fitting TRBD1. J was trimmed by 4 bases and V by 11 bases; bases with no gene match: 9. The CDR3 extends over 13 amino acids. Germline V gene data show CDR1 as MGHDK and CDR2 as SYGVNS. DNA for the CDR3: TGTGCCCCCCAGGGGGTAGCTCCAGATACGCAGTATTTT. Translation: CAPQGVAPDTQYF.

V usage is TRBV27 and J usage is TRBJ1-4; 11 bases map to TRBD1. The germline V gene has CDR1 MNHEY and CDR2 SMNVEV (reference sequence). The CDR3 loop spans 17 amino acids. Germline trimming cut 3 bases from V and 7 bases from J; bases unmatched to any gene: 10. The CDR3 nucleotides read TGTGCCAGCAGTTTTTTCGCCCCGGGACAGGGGGGTGAAAAACTGTTTTTT. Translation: CASSFFAPGQGGEKLFF.

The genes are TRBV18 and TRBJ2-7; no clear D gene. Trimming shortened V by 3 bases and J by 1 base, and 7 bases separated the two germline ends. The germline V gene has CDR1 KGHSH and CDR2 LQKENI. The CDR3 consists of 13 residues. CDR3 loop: CASSPRESYEQYF. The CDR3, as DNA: TGTGCCAGCTCACCTAGAGAGTCCTACGAGCAGTACTTC.

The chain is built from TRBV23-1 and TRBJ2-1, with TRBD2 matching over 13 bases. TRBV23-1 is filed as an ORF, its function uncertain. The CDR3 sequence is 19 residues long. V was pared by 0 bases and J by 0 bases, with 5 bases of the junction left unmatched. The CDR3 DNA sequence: TGCGCCAGCAGTCAATCGCGACTAGCGGGGGGCAGCTCCTACAATGAGCAGTTCTTC. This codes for CASSQSRLAGGSSYNEQFF.

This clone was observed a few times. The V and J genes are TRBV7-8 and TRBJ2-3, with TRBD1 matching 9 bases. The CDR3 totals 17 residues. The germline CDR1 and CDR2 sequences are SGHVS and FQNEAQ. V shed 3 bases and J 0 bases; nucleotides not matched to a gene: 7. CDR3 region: CASSFREQGASTDTQYF. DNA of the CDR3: TGTGCCAGCAGCTTTAGGGAACAGGGGGCTAGCACAGATACGCAGTATTTT.

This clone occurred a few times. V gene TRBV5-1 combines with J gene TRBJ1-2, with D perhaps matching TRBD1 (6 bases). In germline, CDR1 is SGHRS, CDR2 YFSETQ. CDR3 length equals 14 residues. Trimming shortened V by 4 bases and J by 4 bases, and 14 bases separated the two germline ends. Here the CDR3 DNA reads TGCGCCAGCAGCCTAGTACAGGGATCCTATGGCTACACCTTC. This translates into CASSLVQGSYGYTF.

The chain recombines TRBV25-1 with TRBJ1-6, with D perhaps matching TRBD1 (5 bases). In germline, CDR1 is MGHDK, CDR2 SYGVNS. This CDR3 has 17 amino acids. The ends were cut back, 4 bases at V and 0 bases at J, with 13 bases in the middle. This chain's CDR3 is CASSAGARSSYNSPLHF. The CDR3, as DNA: TGTGCCAGCAGTGCTGGGGCGAGGAGCTCCTATAATTCACCCCTCCACTTT.

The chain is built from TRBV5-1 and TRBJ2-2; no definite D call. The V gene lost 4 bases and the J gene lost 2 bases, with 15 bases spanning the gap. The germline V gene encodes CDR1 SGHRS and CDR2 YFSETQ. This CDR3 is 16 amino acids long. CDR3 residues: CASSPLTALNTGELFF. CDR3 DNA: TGCGCCAGCAGCCCTCTGACTGCGCTAAACACCGGGGAGCTGTTTTTT.

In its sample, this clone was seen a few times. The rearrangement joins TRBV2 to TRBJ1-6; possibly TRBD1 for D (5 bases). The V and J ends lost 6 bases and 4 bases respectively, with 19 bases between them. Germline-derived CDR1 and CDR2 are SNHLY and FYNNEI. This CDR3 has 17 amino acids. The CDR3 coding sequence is TGTGCCAGCAGGGGAGGGACTCAATCCCTTTATAATTCACCCCTCCACTTT. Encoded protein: CASRGGTQSLYNSPLHF.